Listed here are 9 T cell receptor beta chains from one sample, sequenced in a study of response to subunit inactivated influenza vaccine. TCRdb re-called the RT-PCR reads with MiXCR, one entry per CDR3 protein. Here the sample spans just over 300,000 distinct CDR3 sequences, 22% being singletons. This material consisted of PBMCs from blood, taken about 20 months after vaccination. The receptors stem from a man aged 50 to 69 who received an inactivated influenza vaccine.

The chain links TRBV20-1 to TRBJ1-3, with unresolved D. Germline V gene sequence: CDR1 DFQATT, CDR2 SNEGSKA (reference sequence). The V gene lost 6 bases and the J gene lost 3 bases, with 15 bases spanning the gap. The CDR3 totals 14 residues. The CDR3 nucleotides are TGCAGTGCCGCACGACTGGGTGGTGGAAACACCATATATTTT. This encodes CSAARLGGGNTIYF.

This clonotype was seen a handful of times. The V gene is TRBV20-1, the J gene TRBJ1-3, with 8 positions matching TRBD1. Unmatched junction bases numbered 11, after V lost 6 bases and J lost 7 bases. The CDR3 spans 14 residues. The germline V gene has CDR1 DFQATT and CDR2 SNEGSKA (reference sequence). Here the CDR3 reads CSAPDREKGNTIYF. The CDR3 nucleotides are TGCAGTGCGCCGGACAGGGAAAAGGGTAACACCATATATTTT.

V gene TRBV9 combines with J gene TRBJ1-3; D gene uncertain. The CDR3 spans 14 residues. The germline V gene has CDR1 SGDLS and CDR2 YYNGEE. V was trimmed by 7 bases and J by 0 bases, leaving 11 bases between them. CDR3 nucleotide sequence: TGTGCCAGCGGAACAAGAAGCTCTGGAAACACCATATATTTT. The encoded protein is CASGTRSSGNTIYF. Drawing the rest from reference TRBV9 and TRBJ1-3, the complete variable domain is DSGVTQTPKHLITATGQRVTLRCSPRSGDLSVYWYQQSLDQGLQFLIQYYNGEERAKGNILERFSAQQFPDLHSELNLSSLELGDSALYFCASGTRSSGNTIYFGEGSWLTVV.

This clonotype has a handful of counts. This sequence joins TRBV7-2 and TRBJ1-6; TRBD1 aligns across 12 bases. The germline V gene has CDR1 SGHTA and CDR2 FQGNSA. J was trimmed by 9 bases and V by 1 base; bases with no gene match: 4. This CDR3 has 16 amino acids. CDR3 bases: TGTGCCAGCAGCTTAGGCGGGACAGGGGGCCGTTCACCCCTCCACTTT. Protein: CASSLGGTGGRSPLHF.

As concerns this clonotype: A read error may explain this, as a much larger clone is one base away. The rearrangement links TRBV20-1 to TRBJ2-3; 8 positions match TRBD1. Germline trimming cut 2 bases from V and 2 bases from J; bases unmatched to any gene: 3. Germline V gene sequence: CDR1 DFQATT, CDR2 SNEGSKA (reference sequence). CDR3 length: 14 residues. CDR3 DNA: TGCAGTGCTAGAAGGACAGGGAACACAGATACGCAGTATTTT. This gives the protein CSARRTGNTDTQYF.

The rearrangement joins TRBV12-3 or TRBV12-4 to TRBJ2-7, with TRBD2 matching 11 bases. V dropped 5 bases and J dropped 5; count of bases not matched to a gene: 8. The CDR3 is 15 amino acids. DNA of the CDR3: TGTGCCAGCAGTCCACTAGCGGGGGTACGCCACGAGCAGTACTTC. This encodes CASSPLAGVRHEQYF.

Ten or more counts support this clonotype. The chain employs TRBV7-2 and TRBJ1-1, with D uncertain. The CDR3 spans 14 residues. Germline V gives CDR1 SGHTA, CDR2 FQGNSA. Trimming took 0 bases from V and 4 from J, leaving 9 bases between them. The CDR3 nucleotides are TGTGCCAGCAGCTTAGCTGTGACGGCCACTGAAGCTTTCTTT. Protein: CASSLAVTATEAFF.

This clonotype was observed a few times. This chain connects TRBV29-1 to TRBJ2-3; 12 bases agree with TRBD1. The CDR3 is 15 amino acids. Germline values: CDR1 SQVTM, CDR2 ANQGSEA. J gave up 2 bases and V 6 bases, and 6 bases lay outside the gene matches. The CDR3 is CSVATGQGATDTQYF. DNA of the CDR3: TGCAGCGTCGCTACGGGACAGGGGGCCACAGATACGCAGTATTTT.

This clonotype appeared a few times. V usage is TRBV20-1 and J usage is TRBJ1-5; TRBD1 might be the D (5 bases). V was clipped by 6 bases and J by 5 bases, with 17 bases between them. From germline, CDR1 is DFQATT and CDR2 SNEGSKA (reference sequence). CDR3 length equals 14 residues. CDR3 residues: CSALVGGEDQPQHF. CDR3 in DNA: TGCAGTGCCCTCGTGGGAGGGGAAGATCAGCCCCAGCATTTT.